The TCR beta chain described here comes from a study of cytomegalovirus exposure and HLA in healthy donors. Trimming took 6 bases from V and 4 from J; bases not matched to a gene: 10. CDR3 length: 16 amino acids. CDR1 is MDHEN, CDR2 SYDVKM, per germline. The PCR was carried out with 60 Vbeta primers and 13 Jbeta primers. Data came from immunoSEQ multiplex PCR; TCRdb stores just in-frame clones and leaves some out. Among under 300,000 clones, about 93% were seen once, and the ten largest hold about 1.7%. General study points: There were reportedly fewer N-insertions in an Asian-associated ancestry cluster than the approximately 640-donor mean, in a later analysis.

A remark on this clone: Its antigen remains unidentified.

The sample comprised PBMCs. The source is a girl aged 2 to 9 in good health and CMV-seronegative. This sequence joins TRBV28 and TRBJ1-3; TRBD1 aligns across 9 bases. This CDR3 reads CASSLLQGADGNTIYF. As DNA, the CDR3 is TGTGCCAGCAGCCTACTACAGGGGGCCGACGGAAACACCATATATTTT.